The 9 T cell receptor beta chains below were found in one sample sequenced in a study of shared clonotypes between healthy human individuals. Generated by immunoSEQ multiplex PCR, the TCRdb table keeps only in-frame clones and is missing some. Here the sample spans about 330,000 clones, 74% being singletons. The sequenced sample consisted of memory CD4+ T cells sorted from blood. This sample's subset: CD45RA-negative fraction. These receptors were obtained from a man aged 30 to 39 in good health.

Concerning this clone: The sample carries other DNA sequences with the same CDR3. V and J are TRBV30 and TRBJ2-5; D is ambiguous. There are 11 residues in the CDR3. Trimming removed 2 bases from V and 4 bases from J, with 5 bases in between. The germline CDR1 and CDR2 sequences are GTSNPN and SVGIG (reference sequence). CDR3: CAWSLGETQYF. CDR3 nucleotides: TGTGCCTGGAGTCTGGGAGAGACCCAGTACTTC.

The chain is built from TRBV2 and TRBJ1-5; 8 bases align to TRBD1. Germline lookup yields CDR1 SNHLY and CDR2 FYNNEI. The CDR3 spans 16 residues. Unmatched junction bases numbered 10, after V lost 3 bases and J lost 6 bases. As DNA, the CDR3 is TGTGCCAGCAGTGAGACCAGACAGGGGTCGGGTCAGCCCCAGCATTTT. Translation: CASSETRQGSGQPQHF.

The chain joins TRBV7-2 to TRBJ2-7; D is perhaps TRBD2 (6 bases). CDR3 length: 14 residues. From germline, CDR1 is SGHTA and CDR2 FQGNSA. Deletions cut 4 bases from V and 6 bases from J, with 16 bases between. This chain's CDR3 is CASSSPTRKSEQYF. The CDR3 region has the DNA TGTGCCAGCAGCTCTCCGACTAGAAAGAGCGAGCAGTACTTC.

This clone was picked up one time. The genes are TRBV19 and TRBJ2-2, with D hard to call. V shed 5 bases and J shed 4 bases, with 5 bases lying between them. Per germline, CDR1 LNHDA and CDR2 SQIVND (reference sequence). The CDR3 is made up of 12 amino acids. The CDR3 loop reads CASSFVTGELFF. The CDR3 nucleotides are TGTGCCAGTAGTTTCGTCACCGGGGAGCTGTTTTTT.

The chain has TRBV6-5 and TRBJ2-6; D is uncertain. Germline V gives CDR1 MNHEY, CDR2 SVGAGI. Trimming took 10 bases from V and 2 from J, leaving 6 bases between them. CDR3 size: 12 residues. The CDR3 DNA is TGTGCCACCCAAACTGGGGCCAACGTCCTGACTTTC. Amino acids: CATQTGANVLTF.

This clone has a count of ten or more. V and J are TRBV14 and TRBJ1-1; 11 positions agree with TRBD1. This CDR3 is 16 amino acids long. V shed 4 bases, J shed 4 bases, and the junction held 8 bases outside the gene matches. Germline CDR1 is SGHDN and CDR2 is FVKESK. CDR3 nucleotide sequence: TGTGCCAGCAGCCGCCTTTCCGGGACAGGGGGCACTGAAGCTTTCTTT. Translated: CASSRLSGTGGTEAFF.

This chain links TRBV18 with TRBJ1-1; D remains unclear. CDR3 size: 15 residues. CDR1 is KGHSH, CDR2 LQKENI, per germline. Trimming shortened V by 4 bases and J by 6 bases, and 18 bases separated the two germline ends. The CDR3 bases are TGTGCCAGCTCACTACGGGAGTCCAGCGCTGCTGAAGCTTTCTTT. Translation gives CASSLRESSAAEAFF.

This clone was detected a few times. The chain couples TRBV30 to TRBJ1-1; a weak D match, TRBD1 (6 bases). Germline V gene sequence: CDR1 GTSNPN, CDR2 SVGIG (reference sequence). The V and J ends lost 0 bases and 5 bases respectively, with 10 bases between them. The CDR3 sequence is 13 residues long. CDR3 protein: CAWSVGAGTEAFF. DNA of the CDR3: TGTGCCTGGAGTGTGGGGGCAGGTACTGAAGCTTTCTTT. The variable domain in full, completed from reference TRBV30 and TRBJ1-1, reads SQTIHQWPATLVQPVGSPLSLECTVEGTSNPNLYWYRQAAGRGLQLLFYSVGIGQISSEVPQNLSASRPQDRQFILSSKKLLLSDSGFYLCAWSVGAGTEAFFGQGTRLTVV.

The genes are TRBV7-2 and TRBJ1-3; TRBD1 aligns across 9 bases. This CDR3 is built from 18 residues. Germline CDR1 reads SGHTA; CDR2 reads FQGNSA. After removal of 1 base from V and 3 bases from J, the junction contained 10 bases not matched to a gene. The CDR3 coding sequence is TGTGCCAGCAGCTTAGGTTCGGTACAGGGGGCGTTTGGAAACACCATATATTTT. Translated, it gives CASSLGSVQGAFGNTIYF.